This T cell receptor (beta chain) was sequenced for a study of blood T cell repertoires in COVID-19. Sequencing used immunoSEQ multiplex PCR; TCRdb keeps in-frame clones, though not all of them. Among around 89,000 clones listed, 70% to 90% were seen once. Specimen: peripheral blood. The clonotype comes from a man aged 45-65 years with acute or convalescent COVID-19.

This chain's CDR3 is CASSTQGWDTGELFF. In nucleotides, the CDR3 is TGTGCCAGCAGCACACAGGGGTGGGACACCGGGGAGCTGTTTTTT. The chain links TRBV7-2 to TRBJ2-2, with 7 positions matching TRBD1. The CDR3 totals 15 residues. CDR1 SGHTA and CDR2 FQGNSA come from the germline V gene. V lost 5 bases and J lost 3; bases outside the gene matches: 6.